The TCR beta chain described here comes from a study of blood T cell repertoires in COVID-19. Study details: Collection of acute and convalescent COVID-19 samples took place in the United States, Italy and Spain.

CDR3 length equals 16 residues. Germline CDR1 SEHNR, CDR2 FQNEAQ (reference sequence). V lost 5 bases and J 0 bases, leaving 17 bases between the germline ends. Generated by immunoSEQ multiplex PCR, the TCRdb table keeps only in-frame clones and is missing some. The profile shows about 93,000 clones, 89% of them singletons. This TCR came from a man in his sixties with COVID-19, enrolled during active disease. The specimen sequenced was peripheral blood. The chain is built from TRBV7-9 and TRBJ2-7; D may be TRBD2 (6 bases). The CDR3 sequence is CASSPSDPGGSYEQYF. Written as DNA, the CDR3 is TGTGCCAGCAGCCCTAGTGACCCCGGGGGCTCCTACGAGCAGTACTTC.